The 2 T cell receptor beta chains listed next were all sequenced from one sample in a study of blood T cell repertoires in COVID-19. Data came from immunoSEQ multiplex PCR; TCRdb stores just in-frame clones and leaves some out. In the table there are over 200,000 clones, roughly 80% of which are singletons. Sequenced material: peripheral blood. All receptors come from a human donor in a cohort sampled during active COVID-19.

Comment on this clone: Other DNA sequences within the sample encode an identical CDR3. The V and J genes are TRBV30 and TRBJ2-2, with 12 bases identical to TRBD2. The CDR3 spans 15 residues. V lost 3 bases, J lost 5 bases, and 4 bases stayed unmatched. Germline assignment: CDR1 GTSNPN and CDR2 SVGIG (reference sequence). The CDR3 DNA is TGTGCCTGGAGAGCCGGACTAGCGGGAACCGGGGAGCTGTTTTTT. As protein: CAWRAGLAGTGELFF.

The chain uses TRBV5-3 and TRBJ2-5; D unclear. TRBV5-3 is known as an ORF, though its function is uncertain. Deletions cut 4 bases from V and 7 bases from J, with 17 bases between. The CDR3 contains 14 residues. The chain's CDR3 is CARSNLALRGTQYF. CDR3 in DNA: TGTGCCAGAAGCAATTTAGCCCTAAGAGGGACCCAGTACTTC.